The 28 T cell receptor beta chains below come from one sample, sequenced in a study of metastatic and nonmetastatic thyroid tumors (dated by TCRdb to about 2020). Before undergoing thyroid surgery, none of the patients had been given any kind of treatment. The protocol used for the library was PCR. These reads were obtained on an Illumina HiSeq 4000. The public reads were reprocessed in TCRdb via fastp at Q25 and MiXCR, keeping in-frame beta chains. This sample has approximately 15,000 clones in its table, and around 21% of those were observed once. 21% of the sample rests with the top ten. Sequencing used adjacent normal tissue. These receptor sequences come from a female donor with papillary thyroid cancer or a benign thyroid nodule (not recorded which). Some clones in this sample may be carry-over from other donors' samples.

The genes are TRBV12-3 or TRBV12-4 and TRBJ2-2; TRBD1 agrees at 11 bases. The CDR3 runs to 17 residues. V lost 4 bases and J lost 4; bases outside the gene matches: 8. The DNA of the CDR3 is TGTGCCAGCAGTTGGACCGTCGGGACAGGGGGCACCGGGGAGCTGTTTTTT. It encodes CASSWTVGTGGTGELFF.

V is TRBV3-1 and J is TRBJ1-2; D gene unclear. V shed 3 bases and J shed 4 bases, with 9 bases lying between them. Germline CDR1 reads LGHDT; CDR2 reads YNNKEL (reference sequence). The CDR3 spans 13 residues. The CDR3 DNA follows: TGTGCCAGCAGCCAGGCAGAGTCCTATGGCTACACCTTC. This gives the protein CASSQAESYGYTF. Looking up the rest from reference TRBV3-1 and TRBJ1-2 gives the full variable domain: DTAVSQTPKYLVTQMGNDKSIKCEQNLGHDTMYWYKQDSKKFLKIMFSYNNKELIINETVPNRFSPKSPDKAHLNLHINSLELGDSAVYFCASSQAESYGYTFGSGTRLTVV.

The table lists this clone with a few counts. The chain carries TRBV5-1 and TRBJ2-5; TRBD1 matches 11 bases. J was trimmed by 4 bases and V by 4 bases; bases with no gene match: 3. CDR3 size: 14 residues. Germline V CDR1 and CDR2: SGHRS, YFSETQ. For the CDR3, the DNA is TGCGCCAGCAGCCCGGGACAGGGGGGAGAGACCCAGTACTTC. Protein: CASSPGQGGETQYF.

The sample holds a few counts of this clone. V usage is TRBV25-1 and J usage is TRBJ2-1; D may be TRBD2 (5 bases). V was clipped by 5 bases and J by 4 bases, with 9 bases between them. In germline, CDR1 is MGHDK, CDR2 SYGVNS. The CDR3 consists of 13 residues. CDR3 sequence reads: CASSRSGYNEQFF. The CDR3 nucleotides read TGTGCCAGCAGTCGATCGGGGTACAATGAGCAGTTCTTC.

This clone appeared a few times. This chain connects TRBV19 to TRBJ1-6; 7 nucleotides line up with TRBD1. The CDR3 has 15 residues. CDR1 and CDR2 (germline): LNHDA, SQIVND (reference sequence). The junction had 7 bases not matched to a gene; V was cut back by 4 bases and J by 7 bases. The CDR3: CASSKPGQWNSPLHF. In DNA form, the CDR3 reads TGTGCCAGTAGTAAGCCGGGACAGTGGAATTCACCCCTCCACTTT. Drawing the rest from reference TRBV19 and TRBJ1-6, the complete variable domain is DGGITQSPKYLFRKEGQNVTLSCEQNLNHDAMYWYRQDPGQGLRLIYYSQIVNDFQKGDIAEGYSVSREKKESFPLTVTSAQKNPTAFYLCASSKPGQWNSPLHFGNGTRLTVT.

The chain uses TRBV19 and TRBJ1-2; possible D gene TRBD1, 5 bases. Germline CDR1 is LNHDA and CDR2 is SQIVND (reference sequence). Trimming removed 4 bases from V and 5 bases from J, with 14 bases in between. This CDR3 is built from 14 residues. In DNA form, the CDR3 reads TGTGCCAGTAGTACCCCAGGGCCTCCTTATGGCTACACCTTC. Translated: CASSTPGPPYGYTF.

The sample holds many counts of this clone. The chain couples TRBV28 to TRBJ2-1, with 11 nucleotides matching TRBD2. This CDR3 is built from 16 residues. V gave up 6 bases and J gave up 9 bases; unmatched junction bases: 13. The germline V gene has CDR1 MDHEN and CDR2 SYDVKM. The CDR3 is CASSHGKTSGKTEQFF. The CDR3 DNA is TGTGCCAGCAGCCACGGAAAGACTAGCGGGAAGACTGAGCAGTTCTTC. The variable domain in full, completed from reference TRBV28 and TRBJ2-1, reads DVKVTQSSRYLVKRTGEKVFLECVQDMDHENMFWYRQDPGLGLRLIYFSYDVKMKEKGDIPEGYSVSREKKERFSLILESASTNQTSMYLCASSHGKTSGKTEQFFGPGTRLTVL.

This clone showed up many times. The rearrangement uses TRBV10-3 and TRBJ1-1, with D perhaps matching TRBD1 (6 bases). Germline-derived CDR1 and CDR2 are ENHRY and SYGVKD. V was trimmed by 6 bases and J by 0 bases, leaving 8 bases between them. The CDR3 contains 13 residues. This CDR3 is CAISDRMNTEAFF. CDR3 sequence (DNA): TGTGCCATCAGCGACAGGATGAACACTGAAGCTTTCTTT.

This clone was observed many times. The rearrangement uses TRBV30 and TRBJ2-1; 7 nucleotides align to TRBD2. The CDR3 runs 14 residues. V was clipped by 4 bases and J by 4 bases; unmatched bases: 7. The V gene's germline CDR1 is GTSNPN and CDR2 SVGIG (reference sequence). In DNA form, the CDR3 reads TGTGCCTGGAATCTCGCTAGCGGTTACAATGAGCAGTTCTTC. It encodes CAWNLASGYNEQFF.

The CDR3 nucleotides read TGCGCCAGCGCCGATAGGGGAAGGAGCACTGAAGCTTTCTTT. It translates to CASADRGRSTEAFF. This chain connects TRBV5-1 to TRBJ1-1; the D gene is possibly TRBD1 (5 bases). CDR1 is SGHRS, CDR2 YFSETQ, per germline. Trimming pared 7 bases from V and 4 bases from J, leaving 17 bases between. CDR3 size: 14 residues.

Many counts were recorded for this clone. The V call is TRBV2, the J call TRBJ1-6, with 7 bases identical to TRBD1. V shed 8 bases, J shed 7 bases, and the junction held 5 bases outside the gene matches. The CDR3 is made up of 13 amino acids. Germline loops: CDR1 SNHLY, CDR2 FYNNEI. CDR3 loop: CASLGQTNSPLHF. CDR3 in DNA: TGTGCCAGCCTGGGACAGACAAATTCACCCCTCCACTTT.

The table lists this clone with a count of one. The V call is TRBV5-1, the J call TRBJ2-3, with D possibly TRBD2 on 6 matching bases. Trimming pared 0 bases from V and 0 bases from J, leaving 11 bases between. The CDR3 covers 16 residues. From germline, CDR1 is SGHRS and CDR2 YFSETQ. The CDR3 here is CASSLGGTQSTDTQYF. DNA for the CDR3: TGCGCCAGCAGCTTGGGCGGGACGCAAAGCACAGATACGCAGTATTTT.

In its sample, this clone was seen a few times. A read error may produce the germline difference seen at one junction end. The chain employs TRBV28 and TRBJ1-4; TRBD1 aligns across 7 bases. There are 16 residues in the CDR3. Per the germline V gene, CDR1 is MDHEN and CDR2 is SYDVKM. CDR3 in DNA: TGTTCCAGCAGCCGCACAGGGGACGGAGCTAATGAAAAACTGTCTTTT. Amino acid sequence: CSSSRTGDGANEKLSF.

This clone was seen a handful of times. The chain has TRBV6-1 and TRBJ2-1; D is uncertain. CDR3 length equals 14 residues. V lost 3 bases and J lost 6, with 12 bases in between. CDR1 is MNHNS, CDR2 SASEGT, per germline. CDR3 bases: TGTGCCAGCAGTGATGTGCAATCGGGCAATGAGCAGTTCTTC. Translation gives CASSDVQSGNEQFF.

This clone came up a few times. The chain carries TRBV7-2 and TRBJ2-3, with a tentative D call TRBD1 (6 bases). There are 18 residues in the CDR3. The germline CDR1 and CDR2 sequences are SGHTA and FQGNSA. V lost 2 bases and J lost 8, with 26 bases in between. As DNA, the CDR3 is TGTGCCAGCAGCTTATTTGGAACAGGACCTACTAGAGGGGGTACGCAGTATTTT. This translates into CASSLFGTGPTRGGTQYF.

This clone was found a few times. The V gene is TRBV2, the J gene TRBJ2-5; D gene uncertain. There are 12 residues in the CDR3. V lost 5 bases and J 5 bases, leaving 9 bases between the germline ends. Germline V gene lookup returns CDR1 SNHLY and CDR2 FYNNEI. The CDR3 coding sequence is TGTGCCAGCAGTCTGCCTACGGAGACCCAGTACTTC. It is translated as CASSLPTETQYF.

This clone was detected only a few times. The rearrangement joins TRBV6-2 or TRBV6-3 to TRBJ2-4, with TRBD2 identical over 7 bases. The CDR3 has 17 amino acids. The germline V gene encodes CDR1 MNHEY and CDR2 SVGEGT. Losses at the gene ends were 0 bases for V and 0 bases for J; bases not matched to a gene: 5. The CDR3 reads CASSYSSSGIAKNIQYF. In DNA, the CDR3 is TGTGCCAGCAGTTACTCCTCAAGCGGGATAGCCAAAAACATTCAGTACTTC.

The chain recombines TRBV6-1 with TRBJ1-1; D possibly corresponds to TRBD1 (6 bases). The CDR3 consists of 15 residues. Germline V gene lookup returns CDR1 MNHNS and CDR2 SASEGT. The ends were cut back, 6 bases at V and 4 bases at J, with 18 bases in the middle. The CDR3 reads CASSAEYRVATEAFF. CDR3 DNA sequence: TGTGCCAGCAGCGCAGAATACAGGGTCGCCACTGAAGCTTTCTTT.

This clone is labeled large. The CDR3 DNA is TGTGCCAGCGGGGGACAGGGGTCCTACGAGCAGTACTTC. Protein product: CASGGQGSYEQYF. V usage is TRBV6-1 and J usage is TRBJ2-7; TRBD1 matches at 10 bases. There are 13 residues in the CDR3. Trimming removed 8 bases from V and 1 base from J; junction bases left unmatched: 2. CDR1 and CDR2 (germline): MNHNS, SASEGT.

The CDR3 protein is CASSPWSMTGANVLTF. CDR3 in DNA: TGTGCCAGCAGTCCCTGGAGTATGACTGGGGCCAACGTCCTGACTTTC. The gene calls are TRBV7-8 and TRBJ2-6, with D hard to call. The ends were cut back, 6 bases at V and 2 bases at J, with 14 bases in the middle. The CDR3 contains 16 residues. Germline assignment: CDR1 SGHVS and CDR2 FQNEAQ.

J is TRBJ2-7 and V is TRBV7-1; 11 bases map to TRBD2. TRBV7-1 is an open reading frame, and its role is uncertain. The V segment lost 3 bases and the J segment 0 bases; nucleotides outside the gene matches: 16. The length of the CDR3 is 20 residues. The CDR3: CASSSPYGTSGTESSYEQYF. DNA of the CDR3: TGTGCCAGCAGCTCCCCTTACGGGACTAGCGGTACTGAGAGCTCCTACGAGCAGTACTTC.

Here the CDR3 reads CASSYQGSTEAFF. CDR3 DNA: TGTGCCAGCAGTTACCAGGGGTCCACTGAAGCTTTCTTT. The V and J genes are TRBV6-6 and TRBJ1-1, with D possibly being TRBD1 (6 bases). The CDR3 has 13 residues. V was shortened by 2 bases and J by 4 bases, with 8 bases between the two germline ends. Germline CDR1 is MNHNY and CDR2 is SVGAGI (reference sequence).

This clone was counted a few times. V usage is TRBV19 and J usage is TRBJ1-5, with 9 bases aligning to TRBD1. V was pared by 5 bases and J by 3 bases, with 2 bases of the junction left unmatched. Germline CDR1 LNHDA, CDR2 SQIVND (reference sequence). There are 14 residues in the CDR3. CDR3 protein: CASSRTGVNQPQHF. CDR3 nucleotide sequence: TGTGCCAGTAGTCGGACAGGGGTCAATCAGCCCCAGCATTTT.

The J gene is TRBJ2-1, the V gene TRBV24-1; TRBD2 matches at 9 bases. CDR3 length: 15 residues. From germline, CDR1 is KGHDR and CDR2 SFDVKD. The J segment lost 2 bases and the V segment lost 6 bases, leaving 4 bases of the junction unmatched. As DNA, the CDR3 is TGTGCCACCAGTACTAGCGGGCCTACCTACAATGAGCAGTTCTTC. It translates to CATSTSGPTYNEQFF.

The chain recombines TRBV6-1 with TRBJ1-2; D perhaps matches TRBD1 (6 bases). CDR1 and CDR2 (germline): MNHNS, SASEGT. Trimming left V 5 bases short and J 2 bases short, with 9 bases between. The CDR3 sequence is 13 residues long. The chain's CDR3 is CASSWTANYGYTF. CDR3 DNA sequence: TGTGCCAGCAGTTGGACAGCCAACTATGGCTACACCTTC.

The J gene is TRBJ2-5, the V gene TRBV20-1; D remains ambiguous. CDR3 size: 11 residues. Germline-derived CDR1 and CDR2 are DFQATT and SNEGSKA (reference sequence). V lost 6 bases and J lost 0, with 5 bases in between. This CDR3 is CSAQYQETQYF. Written as DNA, the CDR3 is TGCAGTGCCCAGTACCAAGAGACCCAGTACTTC.

The rearrangement uses TRBV13 and TRBJ2-3, with no clear D. With 4 bases removed from V and 0 bases from J, the gap between germline ends came to 14 bases. The CDR3 is 16 amino acids. CDR1 PRHDT and CDR2 FYEKMQ come from the germline V gene (reference sequence). CDR3 residues: CASSSYSSTSTDTQYF. The CDR3 nucleotides read TGTGCCAGCAGCTCATACTCAAGTACTAGCACAGATACGCAGTATTTT.

The chain combines TRBV2 with TRBJ2-1, with TRBD2 matching 8 bases. CDR3 length equals 14 residues. The J segment lost 4 bases and the V segment lost 6 bases, leaving 5 bases of the junction unmatched. Germline V CDR1 and CDR2: SNHLY, FYNNEI. As DNA, the CDR3 is TGTGCCAGCAGCAGCGGGAGTCCTTACAATGAGCAGTTCTTC. Its translation is CASSSGSPYNEQFF.